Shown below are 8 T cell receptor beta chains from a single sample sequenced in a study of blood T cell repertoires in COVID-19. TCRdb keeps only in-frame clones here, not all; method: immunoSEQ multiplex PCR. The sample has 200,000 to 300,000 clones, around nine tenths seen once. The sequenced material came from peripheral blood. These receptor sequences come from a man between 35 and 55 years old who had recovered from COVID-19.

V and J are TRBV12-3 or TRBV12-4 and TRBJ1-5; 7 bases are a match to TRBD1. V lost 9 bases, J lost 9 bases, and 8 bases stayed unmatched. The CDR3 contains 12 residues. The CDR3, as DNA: TGTGCCAGTACTCGACAGGGCTTGCCCCAGCATTTT. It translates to CASTRQGLPQHF.

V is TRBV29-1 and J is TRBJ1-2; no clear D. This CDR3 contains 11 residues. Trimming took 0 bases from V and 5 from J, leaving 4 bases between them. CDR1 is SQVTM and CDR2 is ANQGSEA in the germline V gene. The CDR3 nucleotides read TGCAGCGTTGAAGATCTGTATGGCTACACCTTC. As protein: CSVEDLYGYTF.

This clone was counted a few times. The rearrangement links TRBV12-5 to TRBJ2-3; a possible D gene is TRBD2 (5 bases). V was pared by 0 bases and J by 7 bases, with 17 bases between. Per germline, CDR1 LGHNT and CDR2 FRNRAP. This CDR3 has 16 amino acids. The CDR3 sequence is CASGLVSGKWLNTQYF. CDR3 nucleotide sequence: TGTGCTAGTGGTTTGGTATCCGGGAAATGGTTGAATACGCAGTATTTT.

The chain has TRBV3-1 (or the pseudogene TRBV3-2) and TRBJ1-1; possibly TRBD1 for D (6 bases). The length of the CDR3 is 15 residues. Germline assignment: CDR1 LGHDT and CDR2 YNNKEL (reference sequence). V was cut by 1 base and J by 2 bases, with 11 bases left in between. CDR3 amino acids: CASSQGGGGNTEAFF. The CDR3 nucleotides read TGTGCCAGCAGCCAAGGCGGGGGCGGAAACACTGAAGCTTTCTTT.

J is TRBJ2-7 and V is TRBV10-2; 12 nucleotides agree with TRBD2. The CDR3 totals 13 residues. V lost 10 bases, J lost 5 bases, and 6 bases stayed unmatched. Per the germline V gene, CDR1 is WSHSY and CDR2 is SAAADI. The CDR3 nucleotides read TGCGCCACAAGGACTAGCGGGGTCCACGAGCAGTACTTC. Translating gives CATRTSGVHEQYF.

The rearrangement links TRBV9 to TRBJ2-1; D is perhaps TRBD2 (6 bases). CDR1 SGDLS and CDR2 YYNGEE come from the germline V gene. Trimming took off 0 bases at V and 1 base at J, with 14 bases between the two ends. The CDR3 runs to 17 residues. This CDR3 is CASSVVAAGYSYNEQFF. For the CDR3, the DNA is TGTGCCAGCAGCGTAGTCGCGGCGGGGTATTCCTACAATGAGCAGTTCTTC. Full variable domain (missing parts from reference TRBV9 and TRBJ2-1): DSGVTQTPKHLITATGQRVTLRCSPRSGDLSVYWYQQSLDQGLQFLIQYYNGEERAKGNILERFSAQQFPDLHSELNLSSLELGDSALYFCASSVVAAGYSYNEQFFGPGTRLTVL.

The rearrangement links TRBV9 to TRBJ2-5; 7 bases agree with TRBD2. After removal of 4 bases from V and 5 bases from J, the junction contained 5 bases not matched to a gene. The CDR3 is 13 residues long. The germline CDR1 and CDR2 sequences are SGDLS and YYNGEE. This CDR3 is CASSSGLVETQYF. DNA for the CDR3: TGTGCCAGCAGCTCAGGACTAGTGGAGACCCAGTACTTC.

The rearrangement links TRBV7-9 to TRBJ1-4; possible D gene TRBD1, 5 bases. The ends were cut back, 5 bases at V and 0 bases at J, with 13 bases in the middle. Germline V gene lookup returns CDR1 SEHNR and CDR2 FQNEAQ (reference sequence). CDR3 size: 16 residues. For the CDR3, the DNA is TGTGCCAGCAGCCGCGGGGCAGGGCCAACTAATGAAAAACTGTTTTTT. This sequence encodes CASSRGAGPTNEKLFF.